Listed below are T cell receptor beta chains from one sample, sequenced in a study of blood T cell repertoires in COVID-19. The repertoire was sequenced with immunoSEQ multiplex PCR; TCRdb's copy has only in-frame clones and lacks some. The sample holds around 200,000 clones, around four fifths seen once. Sequencing was done on a sample of peripheral blood. These receptors were obtained from a woman in her 70s with COVID-19, enrolled during active disease. The CDR3 runs from the conserved cysteine through the conserved F or W. D genes are given only for firm matches. Rows may omit the clone size; those that give it use once, few, many or a size class.

>TRBV5-1|TRBD2|TRBJ2-7|few
CASSLSLAGYEQYF
TGCGCCAGCAGCTTGTCGCTAGCGGGTTACGAGCAGTACTTC
>TRBV3-1/TRBV3-2|TRBD1|TRBJ1-5|once
CASSQPGTGPQPQHF
TGTGCCAGCAGCCAACCTGGGACAGGGCCCCAGCCCCAGCATTTT
>TRBV28|-|TRBJ2-1|once
CASSDPSRWNEQFF
TGTGCCAGCAGTGATCCTAGCCGGTGGAATGAGCAGTTCTTC
>TRBV27|-|TRBJ1-1|-
CASGASLGEAFF
TGTGCCAGCGGAGCCAGCTTGGGTGAAGCTTTCTTT
>TRBV5-1|TRBD1|TRBJ1-2|-
CASSVNRGSGYTF
TGCGCCAGCAGCGTCAACAGGGGGAGTGGCTACACCTTC
>TRBV10-3|-|TRBJ1-2|-
CAISEPPVGVLDGYTF
TGTGCCATCAGTGAGCCACCTGTCGGGGTGTTGGATGGCTACACCTTC
>TRBV5-6|TRBD1|TRBJ1-1|once
CASSWGQGAFGRPNTEAFF
TGTGCCAGCAGCTGGGGACAGGGGGCCTTTGGACGGCCGAACACTGAAGCTTTCTTT
>TRBV5-1|-|TRBJ1-2|-
CASSNLRGIYGYTF
TGCGCCAGCAGCAACTTACGAGGGATCTATGGCTACACCTTC
>TRBV7-2|TRBD2|TRBJ2-7|-
CASSLAGLASEQYF
TGTGCCAGCAGCTTAGCGGGACTAGCGAGCGAGCAGTACTTC
>TRBV5-6|TRBD1|TRBJ1-2|-
CASSPGTGTDYGYTF
TGTGCCAGCAGCCCCGGGACAGGGACCGACTATGGCTACACCTTC
>TRBV6-5|-|TRBJ2-1|-
CASSSGQLRYNEQFF
TGTGCCAGCAGTTCCGGACAGTTGAGATACAATGAGCAGTTCTTC
>TRBV7-7|TRBD1|TRBJ2-2|-
CASSWGQGANTGELFF
TGTGCTAGCAGCTGGGGGCAGGGGGCGAACACCGGGGAGCTGTTTTTT